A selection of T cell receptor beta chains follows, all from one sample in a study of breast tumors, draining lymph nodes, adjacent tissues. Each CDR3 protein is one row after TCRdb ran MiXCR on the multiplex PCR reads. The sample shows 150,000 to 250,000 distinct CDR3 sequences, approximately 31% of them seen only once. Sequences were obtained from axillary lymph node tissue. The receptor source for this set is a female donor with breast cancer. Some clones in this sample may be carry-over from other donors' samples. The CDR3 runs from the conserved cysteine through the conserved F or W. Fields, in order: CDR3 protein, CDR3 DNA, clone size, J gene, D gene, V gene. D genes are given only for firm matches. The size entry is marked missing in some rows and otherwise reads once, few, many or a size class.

CDR3aa: CASSHSTGVNSPLHF; CDR3nt: TGTGCCAGCAGTCACTCGACAGGGGTTAATTCACCCCTCCACTTT; abundance: .; j_gene: TRBJ1-6; d_gene: TRBD1; v_gene: TRBV6-6
CDR3aa: CATSRRTGTEAFF; CDR3nt: TGTGCCACCAGCAGAAGGACGGGGACTGAAGCTTTCTTT; abundance: many; j_gene: TRBJ1-1; d_gene: .; v_gene: TRBV15
CDR3aa: CASSRRGRGEGYTF; CDR3nt: TGTGCCAGCAGCCGCCGAGGGCGGGGGGAAGGCTACACCTTC; abundance: many; j_gene: TRBJ1-2; d_gene: .; v_gene: TRBV3-1
CDR3aa: CASSLRVGETQCF; CDR3nt: TGTGCCAGCAGCTTAAGGGTTGGGGAGACCCAGTGCTTC; abundance: few; j_gene: TRBJ2-5; d_gene: .; v_gene: TRBV7-9
CDR3aa: CASSPRTGGEGEKLFF; CDR3nt: TGTGCCAGCAGCCCTAGGACAGGGGGCGAGGGCGAAAAACTGTTTTTT; abundance: many; j_gene: TRBJ1-4; d_gene: TRBD1; v_gene: TRBV9
CDR3aa: CASSIVGASNTEAFF; CDR3nt: TGTGCCAGTAGTATAGTCGGGGCGTCGAACACTGAAGCTTTCTTT; abundance: few; j_gene: TRBJ1-1; d_gene: .; v_gene: TRBV19
CDR3aa: CASRPGQGSSYEQYF; CDR3nt: TGTGCCAGCAGACCTGGACAGGGCAGCTCCTACGAGCAGTACTTC; abundance: many; j_gene: TRBJ2-7; d_gene: TRBD1; v_gene: TRBV5-4
CDR3aa: CASSAWLPGELFF; CDR3nt: TGTGCCAGCAGCGCCTGGTTACCCGGGGAGCTGTTTTTT; abundance: many; j_gene: TRBJ2-2; d_gene: .; v_gene: TRBV7-9
CDR3aa: CASRAPGVANEKLFF; CDR3nt: TGTGCCAGCAGAGCCCCGGGGGTGGCGAATGAAAAACTGTTTTTT; abundance: once; j_gene: TRBJ1-4; d_gene: .; v_gene: TRBV6-6
CDR3aa: CASSLFSGGGYTF; CDR3nt: TGCGCCAGCAGCTTGTTTTCAGGGGGCGGCTACACCTTC; abundance: .; j_gene: TRBJ1-2; d_gene: TRBD1; v_gene: TRBV5-1
CDR3aa: CSAPDRGRTKAFSNQPQHF; CDR3nt: TGCAGTGCCCCGGACAGGGGGCGCACAAAGGCGTTTAGCAATCAGCCCCAGCATTTT; abundance: .; j_gene: TRBJ1-5; d_gene: TRBD1; v_gene: TRBV20-1
CDR3aa: CSARDLGSSYEQYF; CDR3nt: TGCAGTGCTAGAGATCTCGGCAGCTCCTACGAGCAGTACTTC; abundance: many; j_gene: TRBJ2-7; d_gene: .; v_gene: TRBV20-1